A selection of T cell receptor beta chains follows, all from one sample in a study of cytomegalovirus exposure and HLA in healthy donors. The table came from immunoSEQ multiplex PCR; TCRdb's copy has only in-frame clones and leaves some out. The sample has about 110,000 clones, 70% to 80% seen once. The source material was PBMCs. These receptors were collected from a man younger than 35 in good health and CMV-seronegative. Each CDR3 is given with its conserved first and last residue.

v_gene: TRBV7-2; j_gene: TRBJ2-7; len: 13; CDR3aa: CASSLDRVNEQYF
v_gene: TRBV4-3; j_gene: TRBJ1-6; len: 16; CDR3aa: CASSQVRGENNSPLHF
v_gene: TRBV14; j_gene: TRBJ2-7; len: 13; CDR3aa: CASSQVRGNEQYF
v_gene: TRBV4-3; j_gene: TRBJ2-7; len: 15; CDR3aa: CASSQEQTGIHEQYF
v_gene: TRBV5-1; j_gene: TRBJ2-2; len: 13; CDR3aa: CASSEQGTGELFF
v_gene: TRBV10-3; j_gene: TRBJ1-1; len: 13; CDR3aa: CAISVRGPDEAFF
v_gene: TRBV6-6; j_gene: TRBJ1-2; len: 13; CDR3aa: CASSYGQGDGYTF
v_gene: TRBV18; j_gene: TRBJ1-2; len: 14; CDR3aa: CASSPTDSLGGYTF
v_gene: TRBV10-1; j_gene: TRBJ1-3; len: 17; CDR3aa: CASSSGQRAHSGNTIYF
v_gene: TRBV7-2; j_gene: TRBJ1-6; len: 14; CDR3aa: CASSLARAGSALHF
v_gene: TRBV18; j_gene: TRBJ2-3; len: 19; CDR3aa: CASSPRAGGTGERTDTQYF
v_gene: TRBV7-2; j_gene: TRBJ2-3; len: 14; CDR3aa: CASSPGYGTDTQYF
v_gene: TRBV5-4; j_gene: TRBJ2-5; len: 16; CDR3aa: CASSWGTSGDKETQYF
v_gene: TRBV27; j_gene: TRBJ2-7; len: 18; CDR3aa: CASSPSRDRGWADYEQYF
v_gene: TRBV7-9; j_gene: TRBJ1-3; len: 15; CDR3aa: CASSHATGLRNTIYF
v_gene: TRBV15; j_gene: TRBJ2-1; len: 14; CDR3aa: CATSGGLAGGEQFF
v_gene: TRBV7-2; j_gene: TRBJ2-5; len: 16; CDR3aa: CASSSVREPKLETQYF
v_gene: TRBV28; j_gene: TRBJ1-4; len: 15; CDR3aa: CASTAPGTGGEKLFF
v_gene: TRBV6-5; j_gene: TRBJ1-2; len: 15; CDR3aa: CASSYASSLRYGYTF
v_gene: TRBV19; j_gene: TRBJ2-3; len: 14; CDR3aa: CATRDRGTTDTQYF
v_gene: TRBV5-4; j_gene: TRBJ1-5; len: 14; CDR3aa: CASSSGGGNQPQHF
v_gene: TRBV5-6; j_gene: TRBJ1-4; len: 18; CDR3aa: CASSRVSGNFATNEKLFF
v_gene: TRBV5-4; j_gene: TRBJ1-2; len: 14; CDR3aa: CASSRDRSNYGYTF
v_gene: TRBV7-9; j_gene: TRBJ1-1; len: 11; CDR3aa: CSSASVTEAFF
v_gene: TRBV5-1; j_gene: TRBJ2-1; len: 14; CDR3aa: CASSLGQAYNEQFF
v_gene: TRBV7-6; j_gene: TRBJ2-1; len: 15; CDR3aa: CASSPTRSSYNEQFF
v_gene: TRBV27; j_gene: TRBJ2-1; len: 16; CDR3aa: CASSLETASSYNEQFF
v_gene: TRBV13; j_gene: .; len: 14; CDR3aa: CASLSGGSSYEQYF
v_gene: TRBV19; j_gene: TRBJ1-1; len: 13; CDR3aa: CASSSGVVTEAFF
v_gene: TRBV5-1; j_gene: TRBJ2-2; len: 14; CDR3aa: CASSLVGSTGELFF
v_gene: TRBV7-8; j_gene: TRBJ1-5; len: 19; CDR3aa: CASSLVSGAGGSAGQPQHF
v_gene: TRBV15; j_gene: TRBJ2-7; len: 15; CDR3aa: CATSRATGGLYEQYF
v_gene: TRBV7-9; j_gene: TRBJ1-1; len: 12; CDR3aa: CASSLGTGKAFF
v_gene: TRBV7-2; j_gene: TRBJ2-5; len: 14; CDR3aa: CASSLTGEQETQYF
v_gene: TRBV7-9; j_gene: TRBJ2-7; len: 12; CDR3aa: CASSPRDYEQYF
v_gene: TRBV7-9; j_gene: TRBJ1-6; len: 14; CDR3aa: CASSLEGHNSPLHF
v_gene: TRBV11-2; j_gene: TRBJ2-2; len: 15; CDR3aa: CASSLVRGGAGELFF
v_gene: TRBV5-4; j_gene: TRBJ2-2; len: 14; CDR3aa: CASSPRRGAGELFF
v_gene: TRBV10-3; j_gene: TRBJ2-7; len: 13; CDR3aa: CAISVGSGYEQYF
v_gene: TRBV12-5; j_gene: TRBJ1-2; len: 16; CDR3aa: CASGSSGGQTMRGYTF
v_gene: TRBV18; j_gene: TRBJ1-5; len: 14; CDR3aa: CASSPGQSNQPQHF
v_gene: TRBV5-1; j_gene: TRBJ1-2; len: 15; CDR3aa: CASSAGTGVGYGYTF
v_gene: TRBV27; j_gene: TRBJ1-2; len: 13; CDR3aa: CASSSTGAYGYTF
v_gene: TRBV10-1; j_gene: TRBJ2-2; len: 15; CDR3aa: CASSGTGGYTGELFF
v_gene: TRBV4-3; j_gene: TRBJ2-7; len: 14; CDR3aa: CASSQGISRSEQYF
v_gene: TRBV13; j_gene: TRBJ2-3; len: 17; CDR3aa: CASSLEVFSGGADTQYF
v_gene: TRBV19; j_gene: TRBJ1-5; len: 15; CDR3aa: CASRRGTFSNQPQHF
v_gene: TRBV27; j_gene: TRBJ1-2; len: 13; CDR3aa: CASSLRDRYGYTF
v_gene: TRBV27; j_gene: TRBJ2-1; len: 14; CDR3aa: CASTSGVSYNEQFF
v_gene: TRBV5-4; j_gene: TRBJ2-5; len: 16; CDR3aa: CASSLGLRGGIGTQYF
v_gene: TRBV6-6; j_gene: TRBJ1-5; len: 14; CDR3aa: CASSFTGGEQPQHF